The clone carrying this T cell receptor (beta chain) showed up just a few times. Antigen: not known. In terms of origin and age, donors were healthy Caucasian individuals from Russia aged about 6 to 90. The study isolated at least 7 million PBMCs from each sample. Germline trimming cut 9 bases from V and 0 bases from J; bases unmatched to any gene: 4. The germline V gene has CDR1 MNHEY and CDR2 SVGEGT. The CDR3 runs to 13 residues. This sample was included in a study of blood T cells in healthy people across ages. Findings and limits, study-wide: Versus aged donors, long-lived donors had higher diversity and more naive CD4+ cells.

PCR was performed a second time for roughly 7 to 11 cycles using a sample-barcoded 5' primer and a J-beta primer mix. TCRdb processed the 5' RACE reads anew with MiXCR; each CDR3 protein has one entry. The table records about 1.6 million distinct CDR3 sequences, approximately 32% of them present only once. This chain connects TRBV6-2 or TRBV6-3 to TRBJ1-1; TRBD1 matches at 7 bases. This sequence originates from a woman in her 30s in good health. The sample consisted of blood. The CDR3 spells CASEGQMNTEAFF. The CDR3 bases are TGTGCCAGTGAGGGACAGATGAACACTGAAGCTTTCTTT.